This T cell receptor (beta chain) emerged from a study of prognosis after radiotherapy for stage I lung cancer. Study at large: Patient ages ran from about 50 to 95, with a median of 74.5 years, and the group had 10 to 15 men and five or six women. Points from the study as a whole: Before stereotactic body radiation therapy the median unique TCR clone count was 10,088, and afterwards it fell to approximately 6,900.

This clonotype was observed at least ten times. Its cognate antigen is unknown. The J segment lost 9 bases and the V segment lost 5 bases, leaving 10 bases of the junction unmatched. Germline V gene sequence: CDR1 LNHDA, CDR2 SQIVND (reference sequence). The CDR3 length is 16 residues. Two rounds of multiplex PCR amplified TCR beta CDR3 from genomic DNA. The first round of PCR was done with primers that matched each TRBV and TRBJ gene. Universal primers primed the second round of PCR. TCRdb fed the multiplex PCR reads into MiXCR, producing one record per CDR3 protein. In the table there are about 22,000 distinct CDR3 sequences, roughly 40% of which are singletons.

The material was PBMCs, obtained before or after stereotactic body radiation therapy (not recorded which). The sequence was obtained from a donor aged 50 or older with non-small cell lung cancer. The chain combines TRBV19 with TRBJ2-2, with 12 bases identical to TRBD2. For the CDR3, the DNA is TGTGCCAGTAGTTCCCGGGGGGGGACTAGCGGGCGGGAGCTGTTTTTT. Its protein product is CASSSRGGTSGRELFF.